This entry describes one T cell receptor beta chain. Its target is unknown. Division of CD4+ cells produced a CD45RA+ naive subset and a CD45RA-negative memory subset. V dropped 5 bases and J dropped 4; count of bases not matched to a gene: 9. There are 16 residues in the CDR3. The germline V gene encodes CDR1 MGHRA and CDR2 YSYEKL. The data are from a study of shared clonotypes between healthy human individuals. About the study: Per donor, three plates held CD4 naive cells, three held CD4 memory, two held CD8 naive and one held CD8 memory.

Sequencing used immunoSEQ multiplex PCR; TCRdb keeps in-frame clones, though not all of them. Counted here are roughly 2,300,000 clones, 80% to 95% occurring once; the ten biggest clones make up approximately 0.39%. General study findings and limits: Sample collection involved blood only; tissue repertoires are likely different.

This receptor was taken from a man aged 18 to 30 in good health. Some clones in this sample may be carry-over from other donors' samples. This chain joins TRBV4-1 and TRBJ2-1; 9 bases line up with TRBD2. The sample consisted of naive CD4+ T cells from PBMCs. Noted subset: CD45RA+ positively selected. Written as DNA, the CDR3 is TGCGCCAGCAGCATCGGGCGGGAGGGCCGGTACAATGAGCAGTTCTTC. Its protein product is CASSIGREGRYNEQFF.